This T cell receptor beta chain derives from a study of CD8 T cells in ankylosing spondylitis. Study outcomes and limitations: The clones that were linked to disease were reported to be significantly enriched in matched synovial fluid samples from ankylosing spondylitis patients. Earlier studies detected some motif variants in reactive arthritis synovial fluid and blood.

This clonotype appeared many times. What it recognizes is unknown. TCRdb redid the calling of the 5' RACE reads with MiXCR, one entry per CDR3 protein. The sample holds 250,000 to 300,000 distinct CDR3 sequences, more than 15% seen once. CDR1 and CDR2 from the germline V gene are SQVTM and ANQGSEA. The CDR3 spans 13 residues. V trimming: 4 bases; J trimming: 7 bases; junction bases outside the gene matches: 9. Sequenced sample: blood, either unsorted or a sorted T cell fraction (not recorded which). The chain combines TRBV29-1 with TRBJ2-7; 8 positions match TRBD2. The receptor comes from a male donor with ankylosing spondylitis or in good health (not recorded which). The CDR3 reads CSVVGRASGEQYF. CDR3 nucleotide sequence: TGCAGCGTTGTCGGGAGGGCCTCGGGAGAGCAGTACTTC.